This entry features one T cell receptor beta chain sequence. The junction shows a germline mismatch at one end, possibly a read error. The CDR3 loop spans 11 amino acids. The V gene's germline CDR1 is GTSNPN and CDR2 SVGIG (reference sequence). The source of the sample is a study of control samples from healthy donors and cancer patients. Repertoires were generated with immunoSEQ multiplex PCR, while TCRdb's copy carries only in-frame clones and drops some. The repertoire has 110,000 or so clones, roughly 89% of them found once; the top ten carry about 16%. The chain uses TRBV30 and TRBJ1-3, with D tentatively TRBD1 (5 bases). The clonotype was recovered from a woman aged 50 to 60 in good health. Sequenced input: blood. DNA for the CDR3: TGTGCCTGGAGCCCCAACCCGGGACGGAGGTTT. As protein: CAWSPNPGRRF.